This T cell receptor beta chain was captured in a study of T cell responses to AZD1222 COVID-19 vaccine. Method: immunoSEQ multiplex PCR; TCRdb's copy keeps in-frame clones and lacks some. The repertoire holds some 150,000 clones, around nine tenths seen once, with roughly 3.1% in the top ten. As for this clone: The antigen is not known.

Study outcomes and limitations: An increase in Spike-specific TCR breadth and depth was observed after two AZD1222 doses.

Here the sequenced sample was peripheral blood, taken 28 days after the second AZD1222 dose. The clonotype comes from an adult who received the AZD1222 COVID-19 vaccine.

In DNA form, the CDR3 reads TGTGCCTGGAGCCTGGGCCTCTCGGCGGATGAGCAGTTCTTC. Protein sequence: CAWSLGLSADEQFF. The rearrangement uses TRBV30 and TRBJ2-1; no clear D. Per germline, CDR1 GTSNPN and CDR2 SVGIG (reference sequence). The V end was cut by 3 bases, the J end by 8 bases, with 17 bases between. The CDR3 is 14 residues long. Filled out from reference TRBV30 and TRBJ2-1, the complete variable domain reads SQTIHQWPATLVQPVGSPLSLECTVEGTSNPNLYWYRQAAGRGLQLLFYSVGIGQISSEVPQNLSASRPQDRQFILSSKKLLLSDSGFYLCAWSLGLSADEQFFGPGTRLTVL.